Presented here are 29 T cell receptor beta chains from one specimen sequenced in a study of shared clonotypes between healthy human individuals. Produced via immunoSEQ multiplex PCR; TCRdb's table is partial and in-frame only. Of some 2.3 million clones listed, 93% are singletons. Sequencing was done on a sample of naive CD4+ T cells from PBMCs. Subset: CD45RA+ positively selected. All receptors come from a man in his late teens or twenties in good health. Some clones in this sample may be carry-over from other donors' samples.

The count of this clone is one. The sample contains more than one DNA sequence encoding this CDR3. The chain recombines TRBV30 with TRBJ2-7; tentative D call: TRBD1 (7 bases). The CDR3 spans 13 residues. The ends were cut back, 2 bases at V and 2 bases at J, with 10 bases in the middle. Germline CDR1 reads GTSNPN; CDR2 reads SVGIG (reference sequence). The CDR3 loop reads CAWSRGTAYEQYF. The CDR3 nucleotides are TGTGCCTGGAGTCGGGGGACAGCCTACGAGCAGTACTTC.

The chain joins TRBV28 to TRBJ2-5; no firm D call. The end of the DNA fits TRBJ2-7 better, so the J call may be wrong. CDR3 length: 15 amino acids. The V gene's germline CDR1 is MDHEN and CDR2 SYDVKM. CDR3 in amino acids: CASSQPRTYSYEQYF. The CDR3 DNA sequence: TGTGCCAGCAGCCAACCACGGACCTACTCCTACGAGCAGTACTTC.

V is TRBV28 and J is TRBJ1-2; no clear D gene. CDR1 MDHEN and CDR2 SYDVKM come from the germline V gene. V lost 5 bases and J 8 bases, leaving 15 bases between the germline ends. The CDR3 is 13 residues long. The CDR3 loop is CASSLPSNWGYTF. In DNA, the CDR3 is TGTGCCAGCAGTCTCCCTTCTAATTGGGGCTACACCTTC.

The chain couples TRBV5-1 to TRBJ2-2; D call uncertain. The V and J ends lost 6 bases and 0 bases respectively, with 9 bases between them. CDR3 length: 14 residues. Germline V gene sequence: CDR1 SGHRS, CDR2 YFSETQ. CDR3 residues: CASIWSSNTGELFF. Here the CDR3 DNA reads TGCGCCAGCATATGGAGTTCGAACACCGGGGAGCTGTTTTTT.

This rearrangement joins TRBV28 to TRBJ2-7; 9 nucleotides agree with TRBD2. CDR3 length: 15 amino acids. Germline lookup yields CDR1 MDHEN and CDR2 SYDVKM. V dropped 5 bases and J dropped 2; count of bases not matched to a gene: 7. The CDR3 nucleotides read TGTGCCAGCAGTACCCTAGCGGGGCCCCCCTACGAGCAGTACTTC. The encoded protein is CASSTLAGPPYEQYF.

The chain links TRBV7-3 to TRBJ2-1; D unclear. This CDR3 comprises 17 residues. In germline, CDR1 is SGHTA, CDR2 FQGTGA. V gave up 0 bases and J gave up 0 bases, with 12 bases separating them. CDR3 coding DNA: TGTGCCAGCAGCTTAACTCCTGGGCATTTCTCCTACAATGAGCAGTTCTTC. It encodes CASSLTPGHFSYNEQFF.

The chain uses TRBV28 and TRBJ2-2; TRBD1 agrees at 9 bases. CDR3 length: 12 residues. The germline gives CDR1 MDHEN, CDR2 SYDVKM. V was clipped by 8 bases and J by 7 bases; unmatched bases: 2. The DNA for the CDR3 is TGTGCCAGCGAGGACAGGGGCGGGGAGCTGTTTTTT. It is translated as CASEDRGGELFF.

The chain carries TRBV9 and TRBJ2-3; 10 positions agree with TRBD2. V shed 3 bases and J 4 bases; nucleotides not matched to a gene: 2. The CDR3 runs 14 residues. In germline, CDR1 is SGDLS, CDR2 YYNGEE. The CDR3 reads CASSAGTSADTQYF. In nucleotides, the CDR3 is TGTGCCAGCAGCGCCGGGACTAGCGCAGATACGCAGTATTTT. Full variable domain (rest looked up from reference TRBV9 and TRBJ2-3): DSGVTQTPKHLITATGQRVTLRCSPRSGDLSVYWYQQSLDQGLQFLIQYYNGEERAKGNILERFSAQQFPDLHSELNLSSLELGDSALYFCASSAGTSADTQYFGPGTRLTVL.

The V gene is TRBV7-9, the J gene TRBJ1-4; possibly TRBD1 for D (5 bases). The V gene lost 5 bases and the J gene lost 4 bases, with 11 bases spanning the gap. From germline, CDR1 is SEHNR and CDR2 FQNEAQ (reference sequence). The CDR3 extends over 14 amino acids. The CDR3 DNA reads TGTGCCAGCAGCCCGACGCAGGGTAATGAAAAACTGTTTTTT. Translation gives CASSPTQGNEKLFF.

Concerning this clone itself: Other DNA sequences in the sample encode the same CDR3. In DNA, the CDR3 is TGTGCCAGCAGTCTAGACAGGGGTTTGACTGAAGCTTTCTTT. Translated: CASSLDRGLTEAFF. The V and J genes are TRBV27 and TRBJ1-1; TRBD1 matches at 8 bases. V shed 5 bases and J 5 bases; nucleotides not matched to a gene: 7. Germline CDR1 reads MNHEY; CDR2 reads SMNVEV (reference sequence). The CDR3 is 14 amino acids.

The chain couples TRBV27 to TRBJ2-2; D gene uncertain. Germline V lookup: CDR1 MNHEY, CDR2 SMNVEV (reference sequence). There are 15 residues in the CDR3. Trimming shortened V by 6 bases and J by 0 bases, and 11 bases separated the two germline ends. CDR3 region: CASRTGPTNTGELFF. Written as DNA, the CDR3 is TGTGCCAGCAGGACCGGGCCGACGAACACCGGGGAGCTGTTTTTT.

CDR3 loop: CASSPGPPNGHTGELFF. The CDR3, as DNA: TGTGCCAGCAGCCCCGGGCCGCCCAACGGTCACACCGGGGAGCTGTTTTTT. This chain connects TRBV12-1 to TRBJ2-2. TRBV12-1 is labeled a pseudogene. The CDR3 totals 17 residues.

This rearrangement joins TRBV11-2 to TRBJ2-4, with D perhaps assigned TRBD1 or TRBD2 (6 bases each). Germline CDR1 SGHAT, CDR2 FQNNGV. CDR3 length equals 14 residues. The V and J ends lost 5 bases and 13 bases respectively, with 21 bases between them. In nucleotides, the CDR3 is TGTGCCAGCAGCGCCCTTGGGGGGCGTGGGTCGCAGTACTTC. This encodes CASSALGGRGSQYF.

The CDR3 nucleotides are TGCAGCGTTGAAGGAGATCTCCTCACTGAAGCTTTCTTT. Amino acid sequence: CSVEGDLLTEAFF. The chain joins TRBV29-1 to TRBJ1-1, with D uncertain. Per the germline V gene, CDR1 is SQVTM and CDR2 is ANQGSEA. The ends were cut back, 1 base at V and 4 bases at J, with 10 bases in the middle. The CDR3 is 13 amino acids. Together with reference TRBV29-1 and TRBJ1-1, the CDR3 gives the full variable domain: SAVISQKPSRDICQRGTSLTIQCQVDSQVTMMFWYRQQPGQSLTLIATANQGSEATYESGFVIDKFPISRPNLTFSTLTVSNMSPEDSSIYLCSVEGDLLTEAFFGQGTRLTVV.

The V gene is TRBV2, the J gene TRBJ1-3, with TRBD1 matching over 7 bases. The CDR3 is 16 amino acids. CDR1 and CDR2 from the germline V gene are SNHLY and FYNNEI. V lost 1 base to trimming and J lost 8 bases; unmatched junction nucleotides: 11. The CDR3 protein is CASSEEGAVIGDTIYF. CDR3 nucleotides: TGTGCCAGCAGTGAAGAGGGGGCGGTTATCGGGGACACCATATATTTT.

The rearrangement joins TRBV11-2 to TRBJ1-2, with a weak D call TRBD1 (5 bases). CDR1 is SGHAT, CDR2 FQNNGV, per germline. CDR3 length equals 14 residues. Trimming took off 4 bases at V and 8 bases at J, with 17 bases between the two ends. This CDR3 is CASSYNRSPGGYTF. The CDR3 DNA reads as TGTGCCAGCAGCTACAACAGGTCCCCGGGGGGCTACACCTTC.

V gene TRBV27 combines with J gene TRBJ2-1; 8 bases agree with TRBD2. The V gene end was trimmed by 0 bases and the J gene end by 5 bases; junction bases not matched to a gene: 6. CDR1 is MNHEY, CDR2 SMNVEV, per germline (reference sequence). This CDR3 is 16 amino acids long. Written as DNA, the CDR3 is TGTGCCAGCAGTTTATCGGCCGGTAGCGGGAACAATGAGCAGTTCTTC. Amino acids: CASSLSAGSGNNEQFF.

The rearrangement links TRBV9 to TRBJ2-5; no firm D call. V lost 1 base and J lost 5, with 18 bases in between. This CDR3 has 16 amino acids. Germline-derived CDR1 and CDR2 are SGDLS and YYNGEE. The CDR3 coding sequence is TGTGCCAGCAGCGTACTAAGGATGGCCGTTCCGGAGACCCAGTACTTC. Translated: CASSVLRMAVPETQYF.

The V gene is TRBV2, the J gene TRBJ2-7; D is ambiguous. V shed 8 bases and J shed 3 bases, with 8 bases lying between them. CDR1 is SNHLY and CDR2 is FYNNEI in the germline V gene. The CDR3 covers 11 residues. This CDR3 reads CASAQVYEQYF. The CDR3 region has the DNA TGTGCCAGCGCTCAGGTCTACGAGCAGTACTTC.

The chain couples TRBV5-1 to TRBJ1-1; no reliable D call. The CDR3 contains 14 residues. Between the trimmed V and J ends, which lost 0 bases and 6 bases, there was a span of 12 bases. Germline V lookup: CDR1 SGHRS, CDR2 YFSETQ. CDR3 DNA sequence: TGCGCCAGCAGCTTGGAGGCAGGCGGGGCTGAAGCTTTCTTT. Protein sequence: CASSLEAGGAEAFF.

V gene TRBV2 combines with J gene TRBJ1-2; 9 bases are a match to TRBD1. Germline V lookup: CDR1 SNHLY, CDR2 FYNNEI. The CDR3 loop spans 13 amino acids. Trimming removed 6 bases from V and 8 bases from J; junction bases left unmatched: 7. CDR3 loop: CASSVQGAGGYTF. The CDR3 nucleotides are TGTGCCAGCAGCGTACAGGGGGCAGGGGGCTACACCTTC.

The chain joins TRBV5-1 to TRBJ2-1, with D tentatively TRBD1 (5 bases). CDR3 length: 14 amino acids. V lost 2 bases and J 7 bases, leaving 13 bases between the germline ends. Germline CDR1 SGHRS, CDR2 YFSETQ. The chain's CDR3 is CASSLNNRLNEQFF. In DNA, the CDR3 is TGCGCCAGCAGCTTAAACAACAGGTTAAATGAGCAGTTCTTC. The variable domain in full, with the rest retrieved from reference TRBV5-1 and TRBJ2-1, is KAGVTQTPRYLIKTRGQQVTLSCSPISGHRSVSWYQQTPGQGLQFLFEYFSETQRNKGNFPGRFSGRQFSNSRSEMNVSTLELGDSALYLCASSLNNRLNEQFFGPGTRLTVL.

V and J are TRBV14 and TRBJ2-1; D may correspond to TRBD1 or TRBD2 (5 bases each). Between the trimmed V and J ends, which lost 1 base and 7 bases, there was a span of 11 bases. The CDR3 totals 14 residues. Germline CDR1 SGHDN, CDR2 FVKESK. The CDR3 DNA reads TGTGCCAGCAGCCAAGGGGACGCCGGGAATGAGCAGTTCTTC. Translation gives CASSQGDAGNEQFF.

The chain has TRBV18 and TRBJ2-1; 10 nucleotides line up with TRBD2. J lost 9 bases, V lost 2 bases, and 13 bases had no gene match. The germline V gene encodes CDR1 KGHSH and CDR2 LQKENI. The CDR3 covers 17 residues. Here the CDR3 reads CASSPSTSSGSRSEQFF. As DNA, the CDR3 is TGTGCCAGCTCACCAAGTACGTCTAGCGGGAGTCGGAGTGAGCAGTTCTTC. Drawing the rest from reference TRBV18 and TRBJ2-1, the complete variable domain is NAGVMQNPRHLVRRRGQEARLRCSPMKGHSHVYWYRQLPEEGLKFMVYLQKENIIDESGMPKERFSAEFPKEGPSILRIQQVVRGDSAAYFCASSPSTSSGSRSEQFFGPGTRLTVL.

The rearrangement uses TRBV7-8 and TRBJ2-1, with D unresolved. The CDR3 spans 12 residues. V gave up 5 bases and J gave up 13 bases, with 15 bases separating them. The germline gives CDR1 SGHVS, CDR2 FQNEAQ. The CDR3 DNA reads TGTGCCAGCAGCCCGACCGCCCTGTCCCAGTTCTTC. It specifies CASSPTALSQFF. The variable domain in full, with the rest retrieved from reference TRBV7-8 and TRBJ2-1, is GAGVSQSPRYKVAKRGQDVALRCDPISGHVSLFWYQQALGQGPEFLTYFQNEAQLDKSGLPSDRFFAERPEGSVSTLKIQRTQQEDSAVYLCASSPTALSQFFGPGTRLTVL.

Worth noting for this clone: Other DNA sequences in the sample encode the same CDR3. This CDR3 is CASSRGRGLQETQYF. In nucleotides, the CDR3 is TGTGCCAGCAGCAGGGGGAGAGGGCTCCAAGAGACCCAGTACTTC. The rearrangement uses TRBV27 and TRBJ2-5; 7 bases match TRBD1. This CDR3 contains 15 residues. CDR1 and CDR2 from the germline V gene are MNHEY and SMNVEV (reference sequence). V dropped 6 bases and J dropped 1; count of bases not matched to a gene: 8.

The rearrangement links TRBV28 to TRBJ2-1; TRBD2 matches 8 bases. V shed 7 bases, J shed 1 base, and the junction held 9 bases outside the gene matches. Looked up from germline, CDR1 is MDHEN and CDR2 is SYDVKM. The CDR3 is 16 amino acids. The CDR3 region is CASIKAGGGSYNEQFF. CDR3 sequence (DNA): TGTGCCAGCATCAAAGCGGGCGGGGGGTCCTACAATGAGCAGTTCTTC.

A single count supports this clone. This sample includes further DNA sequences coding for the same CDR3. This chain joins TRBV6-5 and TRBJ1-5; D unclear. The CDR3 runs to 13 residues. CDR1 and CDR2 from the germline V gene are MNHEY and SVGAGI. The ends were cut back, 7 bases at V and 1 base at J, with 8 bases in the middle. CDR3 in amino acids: CASTPGSNQPQHF. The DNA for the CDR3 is TGTGCCAGCACCCCGGGGAGCAATCAGCCCCAGCATTTT.

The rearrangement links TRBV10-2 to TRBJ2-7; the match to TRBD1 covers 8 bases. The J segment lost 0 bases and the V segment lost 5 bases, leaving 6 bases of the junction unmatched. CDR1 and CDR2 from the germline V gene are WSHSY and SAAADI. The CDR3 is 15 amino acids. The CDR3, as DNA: TGCGCCAGCAGTTGGGACAGGAGCACCTCCTACGAGCAGTACTTC. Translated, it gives CASSWDRSTSYEQYF.